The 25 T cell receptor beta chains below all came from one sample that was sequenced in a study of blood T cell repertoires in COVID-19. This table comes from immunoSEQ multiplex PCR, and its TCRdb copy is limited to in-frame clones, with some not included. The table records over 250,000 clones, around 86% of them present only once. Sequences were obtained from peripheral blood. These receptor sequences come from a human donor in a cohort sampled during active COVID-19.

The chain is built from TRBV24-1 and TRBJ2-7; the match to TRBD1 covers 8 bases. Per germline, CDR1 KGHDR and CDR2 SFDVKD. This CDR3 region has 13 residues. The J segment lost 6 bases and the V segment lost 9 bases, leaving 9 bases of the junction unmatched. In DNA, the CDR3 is TGTGCCACCCAATCGGCAGGGGGCATCGAGCAGTACTTC. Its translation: CATQSAGGIEQYF.

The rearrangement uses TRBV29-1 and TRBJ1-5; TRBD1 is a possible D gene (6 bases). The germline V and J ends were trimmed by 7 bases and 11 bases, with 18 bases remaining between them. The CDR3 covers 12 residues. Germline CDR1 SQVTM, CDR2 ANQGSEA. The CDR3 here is CSASGARGTQHF. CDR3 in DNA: TGCAGCGCCTCAGGGGCTAGGGGGACCCAGCATTTT.

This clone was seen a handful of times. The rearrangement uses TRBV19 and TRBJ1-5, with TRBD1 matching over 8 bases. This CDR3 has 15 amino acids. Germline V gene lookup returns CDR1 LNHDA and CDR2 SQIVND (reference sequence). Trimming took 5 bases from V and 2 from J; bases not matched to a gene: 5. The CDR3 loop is CASSYQGAGNQPQHF. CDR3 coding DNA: TGTGCCAGTAGTTATCAGGGGGCCGGCAATCAGCCCCAGCATTTT.

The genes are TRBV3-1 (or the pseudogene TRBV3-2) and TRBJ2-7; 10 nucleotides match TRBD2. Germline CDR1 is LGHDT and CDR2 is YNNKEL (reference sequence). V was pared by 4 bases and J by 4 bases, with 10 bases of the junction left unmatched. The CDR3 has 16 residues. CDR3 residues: CASSLAGGNSGYEQYF. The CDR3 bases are TGTGCCAGCAGCCTAGCGGGAGGCAATAGCGGGTACGAGCAGTACTTC.

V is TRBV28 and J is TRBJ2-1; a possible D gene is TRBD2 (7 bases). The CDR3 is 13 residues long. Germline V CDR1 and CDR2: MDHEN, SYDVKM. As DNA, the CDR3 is TGTTCCTCGGGGGGCGGTTATGACAATGAGCAGTTCTTC. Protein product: CSSGGGYDNEQFF.

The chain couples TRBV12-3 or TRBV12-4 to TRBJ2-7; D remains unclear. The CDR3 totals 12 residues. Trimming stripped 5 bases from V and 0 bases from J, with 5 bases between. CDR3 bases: TGTGCCAGCAGTGGAGTCTCCTACGAGCAGTACTTC. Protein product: CASSGVSYEQYF.

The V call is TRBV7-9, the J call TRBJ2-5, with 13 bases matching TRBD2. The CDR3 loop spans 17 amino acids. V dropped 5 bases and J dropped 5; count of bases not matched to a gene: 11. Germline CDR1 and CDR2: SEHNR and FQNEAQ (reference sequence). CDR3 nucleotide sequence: TGTGCCAGCAGCCCCGGGACTAGCGGGAATATGTGGGAGACCCAGTACTTC. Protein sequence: CASSPGTSGNMWETQYF.

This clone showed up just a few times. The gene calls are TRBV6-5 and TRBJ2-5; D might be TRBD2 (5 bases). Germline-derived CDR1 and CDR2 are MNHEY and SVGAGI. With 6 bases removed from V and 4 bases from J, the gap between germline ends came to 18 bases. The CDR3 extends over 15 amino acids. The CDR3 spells CASRALRLAGETQYF. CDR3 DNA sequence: TGTGCCAGCAGAGCCCTGAGGTTGGCGGGAGAGACCCAGTACTTC.

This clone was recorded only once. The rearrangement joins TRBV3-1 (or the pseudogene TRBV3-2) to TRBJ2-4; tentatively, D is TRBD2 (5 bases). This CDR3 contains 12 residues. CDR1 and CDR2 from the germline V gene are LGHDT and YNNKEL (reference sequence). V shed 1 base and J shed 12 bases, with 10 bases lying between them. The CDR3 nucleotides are TGTGCCAGCAGCCAAGTTTCGGGGAGTCAGTACTTC. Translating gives CASSQVSGSQYF.

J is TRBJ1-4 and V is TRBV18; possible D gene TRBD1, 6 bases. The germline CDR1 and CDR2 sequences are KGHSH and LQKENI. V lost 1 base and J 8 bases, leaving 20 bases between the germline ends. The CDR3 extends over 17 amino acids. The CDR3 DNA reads TGTGCCAGCTCACCACGCGGGGGCTCAAACACCAACGAAAAACTGTTTTTT. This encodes CASSPRGGSNTNEKLFF.

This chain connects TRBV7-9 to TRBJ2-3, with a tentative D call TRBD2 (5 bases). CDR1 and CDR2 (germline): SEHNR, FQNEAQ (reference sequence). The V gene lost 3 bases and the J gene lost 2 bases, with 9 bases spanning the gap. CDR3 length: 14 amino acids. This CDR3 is CASSLSGNTDTQYF. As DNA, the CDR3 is TGTGCCAGCAGCTTGAGCGGCAACACAGATACGCAGTATTTT.

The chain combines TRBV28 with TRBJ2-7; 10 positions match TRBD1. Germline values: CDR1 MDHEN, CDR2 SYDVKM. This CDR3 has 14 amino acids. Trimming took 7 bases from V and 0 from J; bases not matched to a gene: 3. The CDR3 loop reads CASTRDRGSYEQYF. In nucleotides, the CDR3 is TGTGCCAGCACACGGGACAGGGGCTCCTACGAGCAGTACTTC.

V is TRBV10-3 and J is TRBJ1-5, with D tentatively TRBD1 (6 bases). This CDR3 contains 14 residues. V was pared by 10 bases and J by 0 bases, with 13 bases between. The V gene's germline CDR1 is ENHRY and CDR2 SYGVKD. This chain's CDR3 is CASNREYSNQPQHF. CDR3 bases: TGTGCCAGCAACAGGGAGTATAGCAATCAGCCCCAGCATTTT.

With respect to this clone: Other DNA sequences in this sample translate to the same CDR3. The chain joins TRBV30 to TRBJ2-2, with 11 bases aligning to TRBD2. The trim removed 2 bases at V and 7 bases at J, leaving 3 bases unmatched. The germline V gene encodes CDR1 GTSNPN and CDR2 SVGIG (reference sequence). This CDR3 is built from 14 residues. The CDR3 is CAWSPGLAGGELFF. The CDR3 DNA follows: TGTGCCTGGAGTCCCGGACTAGCGGGCGGGGAGCTGTTTTTT.

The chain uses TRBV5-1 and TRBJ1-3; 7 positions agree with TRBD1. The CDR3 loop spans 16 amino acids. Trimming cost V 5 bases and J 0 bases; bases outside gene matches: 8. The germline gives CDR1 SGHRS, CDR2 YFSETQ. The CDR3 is CASRIGGLSSGNTIYF. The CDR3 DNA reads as TGCGCCAGCAGAATAGGGGGCTTAAGCTCTGGAAACACCATATATTTT.

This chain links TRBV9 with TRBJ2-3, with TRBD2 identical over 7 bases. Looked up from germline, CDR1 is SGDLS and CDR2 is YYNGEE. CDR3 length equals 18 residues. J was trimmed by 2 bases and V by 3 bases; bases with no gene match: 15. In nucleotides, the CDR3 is TGTGCCAGCAGCGCGAGGGGAGGGTCGAATCGGAACACAGATACGCAGTATTTT. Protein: CASSARGGSNRNTDTQYF.

In DNA, the CDR3 is TGTGCCAGTAGTTCTACAGGGGGCACGATCTATGGCTACACCTTC. Translated, it gives CASSSTGGTIYGYTF. The chain carries TRBV19 and TRBJ1-2; TRBD1 agrees at 9 bases. The CDR3 contains 15 residues. Germline values: CDR1 LNHDA, CDR2 SQIVND (reference sequence). V was pared by 5 bases and J by 4 bases, with 8 bases of the junction left unmatched.

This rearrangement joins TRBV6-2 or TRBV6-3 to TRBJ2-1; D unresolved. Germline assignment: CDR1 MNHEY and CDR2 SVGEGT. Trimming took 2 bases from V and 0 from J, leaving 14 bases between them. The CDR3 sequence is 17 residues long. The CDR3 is CASSYPSWASSYNEQFF. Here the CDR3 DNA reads TGTGCCAGCAGTTACCCCTCCTGGGCGAGCTCCTACAATGAGCAGTTCTTC.

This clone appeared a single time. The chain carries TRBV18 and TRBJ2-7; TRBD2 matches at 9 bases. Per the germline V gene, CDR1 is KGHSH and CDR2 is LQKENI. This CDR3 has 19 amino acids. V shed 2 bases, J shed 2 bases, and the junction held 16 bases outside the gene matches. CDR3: CASSPYRPATSGQTYEQYF. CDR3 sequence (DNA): TGTGCCAGCTCACCATACCGGCCAGCGACTAGCGGACAGACCTACGAGCAGTACTTC. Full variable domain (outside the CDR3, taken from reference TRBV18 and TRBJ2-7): NAGVMQNPRHLVRRRGQEARLRCSPMKGHSHVYWYRQLPEEGLKFMVYLQKENIIDESGMPKERFSAEFPKEGPSILRIQQVVRGDSAAYFCASSPYRPATSGQTYEQYFGPGTRLTVT.

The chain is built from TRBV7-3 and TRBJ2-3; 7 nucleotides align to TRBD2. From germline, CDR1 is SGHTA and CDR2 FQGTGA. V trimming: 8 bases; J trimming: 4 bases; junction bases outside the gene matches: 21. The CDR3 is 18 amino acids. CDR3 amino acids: CASARGASGRRVADTQYF. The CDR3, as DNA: TGTGCCAGCGCGAGAGGAGCGTCCGGGAGGCGGGTAGCAGATACGCAGTATTTT.

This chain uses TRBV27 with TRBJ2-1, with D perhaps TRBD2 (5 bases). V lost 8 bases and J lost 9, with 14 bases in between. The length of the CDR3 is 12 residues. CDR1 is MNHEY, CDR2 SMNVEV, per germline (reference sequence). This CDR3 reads CASGILEGEQFF. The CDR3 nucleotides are TGTGCCAGCGGGATTTTAGAGGGTGAGCAGTTCTTC.

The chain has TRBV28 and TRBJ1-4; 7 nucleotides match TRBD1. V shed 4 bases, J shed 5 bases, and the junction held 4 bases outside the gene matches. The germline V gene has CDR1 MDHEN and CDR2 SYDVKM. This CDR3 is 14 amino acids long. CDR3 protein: CASSSGQSNEKLFF. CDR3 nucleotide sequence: TGTGCCAGCAGTTCGGGACAGAGCAATGAAAAACTGTTTTTT.

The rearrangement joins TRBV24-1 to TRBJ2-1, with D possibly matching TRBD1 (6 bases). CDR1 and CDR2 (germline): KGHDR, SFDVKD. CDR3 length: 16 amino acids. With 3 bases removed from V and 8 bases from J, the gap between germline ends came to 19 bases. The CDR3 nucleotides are TGTGCCACCAGTGATCCGCGACAGGTTAGACAGGATGAGCAGTTCTTC. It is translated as CATSDPRQVRQDEQFF.

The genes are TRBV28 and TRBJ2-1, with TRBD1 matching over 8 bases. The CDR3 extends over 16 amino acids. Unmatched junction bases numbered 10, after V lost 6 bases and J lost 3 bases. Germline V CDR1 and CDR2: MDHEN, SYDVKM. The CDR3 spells CASRSTGTGVYNEQFF. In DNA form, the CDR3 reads TGTGCCAGCAGATCTACCGGGACAGGAGTCTACAATGAGCAGTTCTTC.

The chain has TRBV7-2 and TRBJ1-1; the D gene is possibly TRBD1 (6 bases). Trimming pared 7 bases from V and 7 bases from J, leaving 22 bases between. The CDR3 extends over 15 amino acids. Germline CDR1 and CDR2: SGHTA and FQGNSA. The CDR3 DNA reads TGTGCCAGCAACCCGAAAGGGGGGGCGGCAGATGAAGCTTTCTTT. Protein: CASNPKGGAADEAFF. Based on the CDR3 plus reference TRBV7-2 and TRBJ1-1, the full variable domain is GAGVSQSPSNKVTEKGKDVELRCDPISGHTALYWYRQSLGQGLEFLIYFQGNSAPDKSGLPSDRFSAERTGGSVSTLTIQRTQQEDSAVYLCASNPKGGAADEAFFGQGTRLTVV.